This is a list of T cell receptor beta chains from one sample in a study of low-dose radiotherapy and immunotherapy resistance in tumors. MiXCR, applied by TCRdb to the reads, yields one record per CDR3 protein. This repertoire shows tens of thousands of distinct CDR3 sequences, 30% to 40% found once; its top ten account for 11%. Sequencing used PBMCs, obtained before treatment. Receptors originate from a female donor with ovarian cancer. CDR3s include the opening cysteine and the closing phenylalanine or tryptophan. A D gene is named only where the DNA matches it firmly. Where a row states a size, it is once, few, many or the class of an expanded clone; other rows omit it.

clone size: .
V gene: TRBV10-3
J gene: TRBJ2-2
D gene: TRBD2
CDR3 protein: CAISELGTSGRISGELFF
CDR3 DNA: TGTGCCATCAGTGAGCTTGGGACTAGCGGGAGAATCAGCGGGGAGCTGTTTTTT

clone size: many
V gene: TRBV5-4
J gene: TRBJ2-3
D gene: TRBD2
CDR3 protein: CASSLGLAGVYTDTQYF
CDR3 DNA: TGTGCCAGCAGCTTAGGACTAGCGGGGGTGTACACAGATACGCAGTATTTT

clone size: many
V gene: TRBV19
J gene: TRBJ2-6
D gene: .
CDR3 protein: CASSRGTLSGANVLTF
CDR3 DNA: TGTGCCAGTTCACGTGGGACCCTCTCTGGGGCCAACGTCCTGACTTTC

clone size: many
V gene: TRBV7-8
J gene: TRBJ2-1
D gene: TRBD2
CDR3 protein: CASSLASGGEGSYNEQFF
CDR3 DNA: TGTGCCAGCAGCTTGGCGAGCGGGGGGGAGGGGTCCTACAATGAGCAGTTCTTC

clone size: many
V gene: TRBV12-3/TRBV12-4
J gene: TRBJ1-5
D gene: .
CDR3 protein: CASSHNQPQHF
CDR3 DNA: TGTGCCAGCAGTCATAATCAGCCCCAGCATTTT

clone size: many
V gene: TRBV20-1
J gene: TRBJ2-5
D gene: .
CDR3 protein: CSARDPRRAQETQYF
CDR3 DNA: TGCAGTGCTAGAGATCCGCGGAGGGCACAAGAGACCCAGTACTTC

clone size: many
V gene: TRBV12-3/TRBV12-4
J gene: TRBJ1-2
D gene: TRBD1
CDR3 protein: CASSFYRGEDGYTF
CDR3 DNA: TGTGCCAGCAGTTTCTACAGGGGGGAGGATGGCTACACCTTC

clone size: .
V gene: TRBV28
J gene: TRBJ1-4
D gene: .
CDR3 protein: CASSLAGEKLFF
CDR3 DNA: TGTGCCAGCAGTTTAGCCGGCGAAAAACTGTTTTTT

clone size: many
V gene: TRBV11-3
J gene: TRBJ1-6
D gene: .
CDR3 protein: CASSPPSGGANSPLHF
CDR3 DNA: TGTGCCAGCAGCCCTCCCTCGGGGGGAGCAAATTCACCCCTCCACTTT

clone size: .
V gene: TRBV29-1
J gene: TRBJ2-5
D gene: TRBD2
CDR3 protein: CSVEPLTSGGETQYF
CDR3 DNA: TGCAGCGTTGAGCCGCTAACTAGCGGGGGAGAGACCCAGTACTTC

clone size: many
V gene: TRBV7-9
J gene: TRBJ2-2
D gene: TRBD1
CDR3 protein: CASSLAGGAAGELFF
CDR3 DNA: TGTGCCAGCAGCTTAGCAGGGGGCGCCGCCGGGGAGCTGTTTTTT

clone size: many
V gene: TRBV4-1
J gene: TRBJ2-1
D gene: .
CDR3 protein: CASTYEGGPLIHEQFF
CDR3 DNA: TGCGCCAGCACCTACGAAGGGGGTCCATTGATCCATGAGCAGTTCTTC

clone size: .
V gene: TRBV18
J gene: TRBJ1-1
D gene: .
CDR3 protein: CASSPLPQQGTEAFF
CDR3 DNA: TGTGCCAGCTCACCCCTCCCTCAACAGGGCACTGAAGCTTTCTTT

clone size: many
V gene: TRBV25-1
J gene: TRBJ2-1
D gene: .
CDR3 protein: CASRVNRVSYNEQFF
CDR3 DNA: TGTGCCAGCAGGGTAAACAGGGTTTCCTACAATGAGCAGTTCTTC

clone size: once
V gene: TRBV28
J gene: TRBJ2-7
D gene: .
CDR3 protein: CASSTDPSSYEQYF
CDR3 DNA: TGTGCCAGCAGCACGGACCCTAGCTCCTACGAGCAGTACTTC

clone size: many
V gene: TRBV14
J gene: TRBJ2-5
D gene: TRBD2
CDR3 protein: CASSQPRGGVQETQYF
CDR3 DNA: TGTGCCAGCAGCCAACCTCGCGGGGGGGTCCAAGAGACCCAGTACTTC

clone size: many
V gene: TRBV30
J gene: TRBJ1-6
D gene: .
CDR3 protein: CAWNYLGGRFPLHF
CDR3 DNA: TGTGCCTGGAACTATCTGGGGGGTAGATTCCCCCTCCACTTT

clone size: many
V gene: TRBV3-1
J gene: TRBJ2-1
D gene: TRBD1
CDR3 protein: CASSQRSGQGNNEQFF
CDR3 DNA: TGTGCCAGCAGCCAAAGGTCCGGACAGGGAAACAATGAGCAGTTCTTC

clone size: .
V gene: TRBV7-8
J gene: TRBJ1-1
D gene: .
CDR3 protein: CASSLVGQGMSEAFF
CDR3 DNA: TGTGCCAGCAGCTTAGTGGGTCAGGGTATGTCTGAAGCTTTCTTT

clone size: many
V gene: TRBV20-1
J gene: TRBJ2-5
D gene: TRBD2
CDR3 protein: CSAGELAGVTETQYF
CDR3 DNA: TGCAGTGCTGGAGAACTAGCGGGAGTTACAGAGACCCAGTACTTC

clone size: many
V gene: TRBV7-9
J gene: TRBJ2-3
D gene: TRBD1
CDR3 protein: CASSSGTYDRGRDTQYF
CDR3 DNA: TGTGCCAGCAGCTCCGGGACCTATGACAGGGGGCGGGATACGCAGTATTTT

clone size: .
V gene: TRBV6-2/TRBV6-3
J gene: TRBJ2-7
D gene: .
CDR3 protein: CAIRKAYEQYF
CDR3 DNA: TGTGCCATCCGTAAGGCCTACGAGCAGTACTTC

clone size: many
V gene: TRBV7-9
J gene: TRBJ2-2
D gene: .
CDR3 protein: CASSLAGYTGELFF
CDR3 DNA: TGTGCCAGCAGCTTGGCAGGGTACACCGGGGAGCTGTTTTTT

clone size: many
V gene: TRBV20-1
J gene: TRBJ2-5
D gene: TRBD2
CDR3 protein: CSAKGTNTLGPETQYF
CDR3 DNA: TGCAGTGCTAAAGGGACTAATACCCTGGGTCCAGAGACCCAGTACTTC

clone size: many
V gene: TRBV30
J gene: TRBJ2-1
D gene: TRBD2
CDR3 protein: CAWSATRTSGSLGEQFF
CDR3 DNA: TGTGCCTGGAGTGCTACACGGACTAGCGGGAGCCTCGGTGAGCAGTTCTTC

clone size: .
V gene: TRBV4-2
J gene: TRBJ2-3
D gene: TRBD2
CDR3 protein: CASSQDLTSGSRAGTDTQYF
CDR3 DNA: TGTGCCAGCAGCCAAGATCTGACAAGCGGGAGCAGGGCAGGGACAGATACGCAGTATTTT

clone size: many
V gene: TRBV28
J gene: TRBJ2-1
D gene: TRBD2
CDR3 protein: CASSLTSVTYNEQFF
CDR3 DNA: TGTGCCAGCAGTTTGACTAGCGTTACCTACAATGAGCAGTTCTTC

clone size: many
V gene: TRBV7-2
J gene: TRBJ2-1
D gene: .
CDR3 protein: CASSLEGDSHNEQFF
CDR3 DNA: TGTGCCAGCAGCTTAGAGGGGGACTCACACAATGAGCAGTTCTTC

clone size: .
V gene: TRBV5-1
J gene: TRBJ1-1
D gene: .
CDR3 protein: CASSLQDNTEAFF
CDR3 DNA: TGCGCCAGCAGCTTGCAGGATAACACTGAAGCTTTCTTT

clone size: many
V gene: TRBV9
J gene: TRBJ2-3
D gene: TRBD2
CDR3 protein: CASSPLGSGGLRDTQYF
CDR3 DNA: TGTGCCAGCAGCCCCCTGGGGAGCGGGGGTTTGCGGGATACGCAGTATTTT

clone size: many
V gene: TRBV5-1
J gene: TRBJ2-1
D gene: TRBD1
CDR3 protein: CASTRQGADEQFF
CDR3 DNA: TGCGCCAGCACCCGACAGGGGGCCGATGAGCAGTTCTTC

clone size: many
V gene: TRBV7-9
J gene: TRBJ2-1
D gene: .
CDR3 protein: CASSLGPRTYNEQFF
CDR3 DNA: TGTGCCAGCAGCTTAGGGCCTCGAACCTACAATGAGCAGTTCTTC

clone size: few
V gene: TRBV7-9
J gene: TRBJ1-4
D gene: .
CDR3 protein: CASSLSGGLNEKLFF
CDR3 DNA: TGTGCCAGCAGCCTCTCCGGGGGGCTTAATGAAAAACTGTTTTTT

clone size: .
V gene: TRBV9
J gene: TRBJ2-3
D gene: TRBD2
CDR3 protein: CASSGGLAGGPDTQYF
CDR3 DNA: TGTGCCAGCAGCGGGGGACTAGCGGGAGGGCCAGATACGCAGTATTTT

clone size: few
V gene: TRBV5-1
J gene: TRBJ2-5
D gene: TRBD1
CDR3 protein: CASSPSLIPGQASQETQYF
CDR3 DNA: TGCGCCAGCAGCCCATCTCTAATACCGGGACAGGCGTCTCAAGAGACCCAGTACTTC

clone size: .
V gene: TRBV28
J gene: TRBJ2-5
D gene: TRBD1
CDR3 protein: CASKRGQGFQETQYF
CDR3 DNA: TGTGCCAGCAAGAGGGGACAGGGGTTCCAAGAGACCCAGTACTTC

clone size: many
V gene: TRBV20-1
J gene: TRBJ2-7
D gene: .
CDR3 protein: CSAGRRGDYEQYF
CDR3 DNA: TGCAGTGCCGGGAGAAGGGGTGACTACGAGCAGTACTTC

clone size: many
V gene: TRBV11-3
J gene: TRBJ2-1
D gene: TRBD2
CDR3 protein: CASSGTSGRPSSYNEQFF
CDR3 DNA: TGTGCCAGCAGCGGGACTAGCGGGAGGCCAAGCTCCTACAATGAGCAGTTCTTC

clone size: many
V gene: TRBV14
J gene: TRBJ1-4
D gene: .
CDR3 protein: CASSQGGASGEKLFF
CDR3 DNA: TGTGCCAGCAGCCAAGGAGGTGCTTCGGGGGAAAAACTGTTTTTT

clone size: once
V gene: TRBV6-1
J gene: TRBJ2-7
D gene: .
CDR3 protein: CALQQGGSYEQYF
CDR3 DNA: TGTGCCCTGCAACAAGGAGGCTCCTACGAGCAGTACTTC

clone size: .
V gene: TRBV7-9
J gene: TRBJ2-7
D gene: .
CDR3 protein: CASSPDRNPYEQYF
CDR3 DNA: TGTGCCAGCAGCCCGGACCGAAACCCCTACGAGCAGTACTTC

clone size: .
V gene: TRBV29-1
J gene: TRBJ1-4
D gene: .
CDR3 protein: CSVDRTDGGKLFF
CDR3 DNA: TGCAGCGTTGATAGGACTGATGGGGGAAAACTGTTTTTT

clone size: .
V gene: TRBV5-4
J gene: TRBJ2-1
D gene: TRBD1
CDR3 protein: CASSSTGTEQFF
CDR3 DNA: TGTGCCAGCAGCTCGACAGGGACCGAGCAGTTCTTC

clone size: .
V gene: TRBV28
J gene: TRBJ2-1
D gene: TRBD2
CDR3 protein: CASSPLGTSGDNEQFF
CDR3 DNA: TGTGCCAGCAGTCCTCTAGGGACTAGCGGGGACAATGAGCAGTTCTTC

clone size: many
V gene: TRBV28
J gene: TRBJ2-5
D gene: TRBD1
CDR3 protein: CASSSDRARGETQYF
CDR3 DNA: TGTGCCAGCAGTTCGGACAGGGCCCGGGGGGAGACCCAGTACTTC